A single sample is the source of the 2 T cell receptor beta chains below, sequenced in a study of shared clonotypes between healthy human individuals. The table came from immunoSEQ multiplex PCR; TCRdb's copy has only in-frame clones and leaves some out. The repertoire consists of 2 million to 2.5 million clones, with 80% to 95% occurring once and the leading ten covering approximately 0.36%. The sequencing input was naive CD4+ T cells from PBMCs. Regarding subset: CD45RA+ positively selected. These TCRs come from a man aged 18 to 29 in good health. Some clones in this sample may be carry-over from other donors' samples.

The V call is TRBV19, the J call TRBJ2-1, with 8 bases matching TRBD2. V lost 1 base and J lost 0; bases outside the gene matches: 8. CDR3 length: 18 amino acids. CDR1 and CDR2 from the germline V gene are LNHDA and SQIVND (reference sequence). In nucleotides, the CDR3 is TGTGCCAGTAGTATAGTACTTGTGACTAGCGACTCCTACAATGAGCAGTTCTTC. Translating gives CASSIVLVTSDSYNEQFF.

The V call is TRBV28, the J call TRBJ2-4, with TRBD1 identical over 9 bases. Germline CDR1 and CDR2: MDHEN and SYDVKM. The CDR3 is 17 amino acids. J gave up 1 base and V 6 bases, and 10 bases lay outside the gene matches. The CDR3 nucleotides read TGTGCCAGCAGGGGAGAGGGACAGGGCTTGGCCAAAAACATTCAGTACTTC. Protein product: CASRGEGQGLAKNIQYF.